These T cell receptor beta chains were read from a single sample in a study of blood T cell repertoires in COVID-19. Method: immunoSEQ multiplex PCR; TCRdb's copy keeps in-frame clones and lacks some. The profile shows over 110,000 clones, 70% to 85% of them singletons. The sample consisted of peripheral blood. These TCRs come from a man aged 55-75 years with active or convalescent COVID-19. The CDR3 runs from the conserved cysteine through the conserved F or W. D genes are given only for firm matches. Not all rows give a size; the values are once, few, many and, for expanded clones, a class.

TRBV27	-	TRBJ2-7	-	CASSPIGTREGYEQYF	TGTGCCAGCAGTCCAATCGGGACAAGGGAGGGGTACGAGCAGTACTTC
TRBV4-1	TRBD1	TRBJ1-5	-	CASSQQGVGQPQHF	TGCGCCAGCAGCCAACAGGGGGTAGGGCAGCCCCAGCATTTT
TRBV18	-	TRBJ2-2	-	CASSPGAPNTGELFF	TGTGCCAGCTCACCAGGGGCCCCAAACACCGGGGAGCTGTTTTTT
TRBV27	-	TRBJ1-6	-	CASSVRQTPNSPLHF	TGTGCCAGCAGTGTTAGACAGACTCCTAATTCACCCCTCCACTTT
TRBV6-5	-	TRBJ1-1	-	CASRLTGRNTEAFF	TGTGCCAGCAGACTGACAGGAAGGAACACTGAAGCTTTCTTT
TRBV2	-	TRBJ1-3	few	CAREQGASGNTIYF	TGTGCCAGAGAACAGGGAGCCTCTGGAAACACCATATATTTT
TRBV11-3	TRBD2	TRBJ2-3	-	CASSGRGSDGTDTQYF	TGTGCCAGCAGTGGGCGCGGGAGTGACGGCACAGATACGCAGTATTTT
TRBV7-9	-	TRBJ1-1	once	CASSSVTSMNTEAFF	TGTGCCAGCAGCTCCGTGACAAGCATGAACACTGAAGCTTTCTTT
TRBV10-3	TRBD1	TRBJ1-2	-	CAISAGQGNTYGYTF	TGTGCCATCAGTGCGGGACAGGGTAACACTTATGGCTACACCTTC
TRBV19	-	TRBJ1-4	-	CASMTPPGSASNEKLFF	TGTGCCAGTATGACCCCCCCAGGGTCGGCCTCTAATGAAAAACTGTTTTTT
TRBV7-6	-	TRBJ1-6	few	CASSLSVNSPLHF	TGTGCCAGCAGCTTATCTGTGAATTCACCCCTCCACTTT
TRBV24-1	-	TRBJ1-2	-	CATSDKPEGDGYTF	TGTGCCACCAGTGATAAGCCCGAGGGAGATGGCTACACCTTC